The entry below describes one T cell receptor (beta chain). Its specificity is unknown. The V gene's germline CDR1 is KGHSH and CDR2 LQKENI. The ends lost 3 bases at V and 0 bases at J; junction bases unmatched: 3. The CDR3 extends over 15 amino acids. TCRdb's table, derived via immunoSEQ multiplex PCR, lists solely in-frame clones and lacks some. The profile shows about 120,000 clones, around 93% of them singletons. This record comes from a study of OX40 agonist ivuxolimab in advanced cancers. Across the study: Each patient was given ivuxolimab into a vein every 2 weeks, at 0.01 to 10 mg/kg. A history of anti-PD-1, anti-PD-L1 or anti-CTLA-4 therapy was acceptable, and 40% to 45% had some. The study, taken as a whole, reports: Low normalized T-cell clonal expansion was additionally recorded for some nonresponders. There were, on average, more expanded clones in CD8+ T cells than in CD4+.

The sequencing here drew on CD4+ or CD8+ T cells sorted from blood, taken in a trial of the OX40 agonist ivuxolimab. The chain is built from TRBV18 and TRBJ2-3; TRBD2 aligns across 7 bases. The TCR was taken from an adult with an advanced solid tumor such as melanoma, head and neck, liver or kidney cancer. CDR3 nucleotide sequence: TGTGCCAGCTCACCTTCTAGCGGAAGCACAGATACGCAGTATTTT. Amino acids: CASSPSSGSTDTQYF.